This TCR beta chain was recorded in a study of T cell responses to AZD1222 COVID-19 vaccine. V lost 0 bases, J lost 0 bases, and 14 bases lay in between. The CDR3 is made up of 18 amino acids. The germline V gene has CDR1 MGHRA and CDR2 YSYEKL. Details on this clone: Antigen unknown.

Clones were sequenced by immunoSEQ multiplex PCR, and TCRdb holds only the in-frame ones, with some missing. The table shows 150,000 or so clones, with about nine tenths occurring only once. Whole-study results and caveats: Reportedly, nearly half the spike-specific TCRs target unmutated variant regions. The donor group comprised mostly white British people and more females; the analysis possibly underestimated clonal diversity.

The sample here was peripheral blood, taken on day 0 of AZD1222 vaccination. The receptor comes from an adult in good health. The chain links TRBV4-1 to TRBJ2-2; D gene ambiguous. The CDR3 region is CASSQEIQDPANTGELFF. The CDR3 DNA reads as TGCGCCAGCAGCCAAGAAATTCAGGACCCCGCGAACACCGGGGAGCTGTTTTTT.